Given below is one TCR beta chain in context. Antigen specificity is unknown. Here immunoSEQ multiplex PCR was the method, and the copy in TCRdb shows in-frame clones only, minus some. The table has roughly 150,000 clones, about 91% seen once. CDR3 length equals 15 residues. The germline gives CDR1 SGHTA, CDR2 FQGTGA. V trimming: 3 bases; J trimming: 3 bases; junction bases outside the gene matches: 3. Time point indicated: blood 2 weeks post-SBRT. Stated treatment: 15 Gy SBRT to primary tumor, nephrectomy 4 weeks later. These data come from a study of radiation and T cells in renal cell carcinoma. Points from the study as a whole: Top tumor clonotypes rose in blood 2 weeks post-radiation, then contracted.

The chain employs TRBV7-3 and TRBJ2-1; 9 bases align to TRBD2. The sequences come from blood, collected from a patient whose treatment included radiotherapy and nephrectomy. The origin of this receptor is a woman between 45 and 60 years old with renal cell carcinoma. The CDR3 reads CASSFGTSNYNEQFF. The DNA of the CDR3 is TGTGCCAGCAGCTTCGGGACTAGCAACTACAATGAGCAGTTCTTC.